This T cell receptor (beta chain) comes out of a study of shared clonotypes between healthy human individuals. Study-level points and caveats: Rarefaction analysis demonstrated incomplete sorted-subset sequencing notwithstanding large depth. Sampling covered blood only; tissue repertoires likely differ.

Generated by immunoSEQ multiplex PCR, the TCRdb table keeps only in-frame clones and is missing some. The top ten clones hold approximately 0.057% of a sample with hundreds of thousands of clones, about 97% of them seen once. Note on this clone: Its specificity is not known.

Sequenced sample: naive CD4+ T cells sorted from blood. Subset given: CD45RA+ positively selected. This clonotype was sampled from a woman aged 25 to 39 in good health.

This CDR3 reads CASSASGTQRTGELFF. CDR3 nucleotides: TGCGCCAGCAGCGCCTCCGGGACCCAGAGGACCGGGGAGCTGTTTTTT. The rearrangement links TRBV5-1 to TRBJ2-2; TRBD1 or TRBD2 may be the D gene (5 bases each). The CDR3 loop spans 16 amino acids. Trimming removed 4 bases at V and 5 bases at J, with 18 bases between. Per the germline V gene, CDR1 is SGHRS and CDR2 is YFSETQ.